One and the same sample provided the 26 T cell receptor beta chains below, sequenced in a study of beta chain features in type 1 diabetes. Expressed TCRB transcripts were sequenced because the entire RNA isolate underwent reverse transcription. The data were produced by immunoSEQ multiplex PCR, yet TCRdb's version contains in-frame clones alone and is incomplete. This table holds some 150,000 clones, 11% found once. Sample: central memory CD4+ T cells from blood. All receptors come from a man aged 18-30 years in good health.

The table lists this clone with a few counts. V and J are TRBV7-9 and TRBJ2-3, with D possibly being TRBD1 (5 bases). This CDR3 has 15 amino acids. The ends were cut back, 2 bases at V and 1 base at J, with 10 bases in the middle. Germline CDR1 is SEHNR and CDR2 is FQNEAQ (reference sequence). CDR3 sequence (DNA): TGTGCCAGCAGCTTATCACCGACAGGCACAGATACGCAGTATTTT. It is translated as CASSLSPTGTDTQYF.

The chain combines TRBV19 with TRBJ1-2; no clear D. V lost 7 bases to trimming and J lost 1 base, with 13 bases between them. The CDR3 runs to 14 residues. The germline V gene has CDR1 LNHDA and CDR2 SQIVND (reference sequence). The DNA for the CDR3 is TGTGCCAGTAACGAGAGGACGTTTAACTATGGCTACACCTTC. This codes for CASNERTFNYGYTF.

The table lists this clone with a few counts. The chain's CDR3 is CASSFGQTQYF. The CDR3 DNA is TGCGCCAGCAGCTTCGGACAGACCCAGTACTTC. The J gene is TRBJ2-5, the V gene TRBV5-1; D not certain. Trimming took 2 bases from V and 6 from J, leaving 5 bases between them. This CDR3 has 11 amino acids. Germline V gene lookup returns CDR1 SGHRS and CDR2 YFSETQ.

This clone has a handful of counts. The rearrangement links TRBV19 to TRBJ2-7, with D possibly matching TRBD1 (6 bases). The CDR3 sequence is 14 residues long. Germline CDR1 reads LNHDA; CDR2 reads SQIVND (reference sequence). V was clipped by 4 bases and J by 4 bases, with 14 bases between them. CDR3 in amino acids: CASSRGRDGYEQYF. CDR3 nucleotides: TGTGCCAGTAGTAGGGGGCGAGACGGGTACGAGCAGTACTTC.

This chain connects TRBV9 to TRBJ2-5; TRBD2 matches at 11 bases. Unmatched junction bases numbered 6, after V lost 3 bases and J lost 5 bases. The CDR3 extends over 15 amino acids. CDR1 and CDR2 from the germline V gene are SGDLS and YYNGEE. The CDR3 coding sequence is TGTGCCAGCAGCGCGACTAGCGGGATGTTCGAGACCCAGTACTTC. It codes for CASSATSGMFETQYF.

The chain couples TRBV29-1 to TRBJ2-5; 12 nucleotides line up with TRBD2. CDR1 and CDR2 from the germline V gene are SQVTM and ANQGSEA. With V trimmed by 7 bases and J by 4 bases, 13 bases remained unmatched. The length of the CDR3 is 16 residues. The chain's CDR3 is CSANLAGGPGGETQYF. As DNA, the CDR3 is TGCAGCGCAAACCTAGCGGGAGGGCCAGGCGGAGAGACCCAGTACTTC. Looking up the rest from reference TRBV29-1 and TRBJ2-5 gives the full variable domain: SAVISQKPSRDICQRGTSLTIQCQVDSQVTMMFWYRQQPGQSLTLIATANQGSEATYESGFVIDKFPISRPNLTFSTLTVSNMSPEDSSIYLCSANLAGGPGGETQYFGPGTRLLVL.

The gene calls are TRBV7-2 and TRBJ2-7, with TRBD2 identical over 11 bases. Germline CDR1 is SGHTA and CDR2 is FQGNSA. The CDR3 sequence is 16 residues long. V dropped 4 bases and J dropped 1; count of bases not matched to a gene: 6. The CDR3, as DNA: TGTGCCAGCAGCTCGACTAGCGGGATTGGGTCCTACGAGCAGTACTTC. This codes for CASSSTSGIGSYEQYF.

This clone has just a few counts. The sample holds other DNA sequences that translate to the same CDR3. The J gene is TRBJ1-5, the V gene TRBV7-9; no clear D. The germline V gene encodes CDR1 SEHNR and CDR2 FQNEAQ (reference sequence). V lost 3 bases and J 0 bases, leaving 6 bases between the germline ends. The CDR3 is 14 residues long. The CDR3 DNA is TGTGCCAGCAGCTTGTCTTCTAGCAATCAGCCCCAGCATTTT. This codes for CASSLSSSNQPQHF.

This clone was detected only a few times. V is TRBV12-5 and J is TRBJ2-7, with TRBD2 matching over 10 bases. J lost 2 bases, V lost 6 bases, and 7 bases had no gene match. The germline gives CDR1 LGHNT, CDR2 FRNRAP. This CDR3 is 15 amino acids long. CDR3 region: CASGSTGTSAYEQYF. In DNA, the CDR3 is TGTGCTAGTGGATCAACCGGGACTAGCGCCTACGAGCAGTACTTC.

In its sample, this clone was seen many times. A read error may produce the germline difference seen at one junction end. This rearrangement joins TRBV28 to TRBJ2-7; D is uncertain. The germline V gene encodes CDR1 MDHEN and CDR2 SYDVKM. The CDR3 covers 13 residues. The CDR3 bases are TGTGCCAGCAGTCAACTCCCGACACAAATGGTCGGCTTC. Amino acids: CASSQLPTQMVGF.

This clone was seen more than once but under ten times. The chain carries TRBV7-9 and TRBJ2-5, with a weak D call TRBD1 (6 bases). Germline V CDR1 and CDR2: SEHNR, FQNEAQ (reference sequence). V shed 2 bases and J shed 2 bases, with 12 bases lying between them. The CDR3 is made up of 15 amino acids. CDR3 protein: CASSLLGHFQETQYF. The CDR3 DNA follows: TGTGCCAGCAGCTTACTGGGACACTTTCAAGAGACCCAGTACTTC.

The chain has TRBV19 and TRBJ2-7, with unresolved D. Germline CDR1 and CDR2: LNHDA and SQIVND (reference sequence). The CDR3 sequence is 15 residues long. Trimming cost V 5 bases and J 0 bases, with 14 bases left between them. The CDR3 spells CASSPDQPGSYEQYF. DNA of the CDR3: TGTGCCAGTAGTCCGGACCAACCAGGCTCCTACGAGCAGTACTTC.

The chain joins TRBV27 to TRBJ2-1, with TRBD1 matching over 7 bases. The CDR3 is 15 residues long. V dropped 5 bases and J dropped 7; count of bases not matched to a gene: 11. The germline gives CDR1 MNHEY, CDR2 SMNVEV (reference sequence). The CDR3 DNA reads TGTGCCAGCAGTCCTCGAGGGGGCTGGGGGAATGAGCAGTTCTTC. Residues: CASSPRGGWGNEQFF.

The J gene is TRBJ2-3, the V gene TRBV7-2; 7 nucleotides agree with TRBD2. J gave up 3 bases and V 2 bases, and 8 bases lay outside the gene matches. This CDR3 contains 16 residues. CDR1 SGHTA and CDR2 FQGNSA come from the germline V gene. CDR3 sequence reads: CASSLLGGGVTDTQYF. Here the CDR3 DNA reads TGTGCCAGCAGCTTACTTGGCGGGGGAGTGACAGATACGCAGTATTTT.

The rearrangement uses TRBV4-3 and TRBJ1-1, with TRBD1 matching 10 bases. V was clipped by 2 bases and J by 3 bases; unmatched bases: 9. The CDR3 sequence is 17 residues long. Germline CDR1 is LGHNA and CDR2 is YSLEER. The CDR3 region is CASSQRQGALVDTEAFF. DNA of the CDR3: TGCGCCAGCAGCCAAAGACAGGGGGCCTTGGTAGACACTGAAGCTTTCTTT.

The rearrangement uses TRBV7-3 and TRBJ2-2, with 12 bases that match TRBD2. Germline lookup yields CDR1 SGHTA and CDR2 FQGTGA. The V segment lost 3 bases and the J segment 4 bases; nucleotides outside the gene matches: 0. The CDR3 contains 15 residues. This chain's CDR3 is CASSLGLAGTGELFF. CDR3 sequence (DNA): TGTGCCAGCAGCTTGGGACTAGCGGGCACCGGGGAGCTGTTTTTT.

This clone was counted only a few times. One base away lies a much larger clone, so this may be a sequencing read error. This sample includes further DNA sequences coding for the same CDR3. Here the CDR3 DNA reads TGCGCCAGCAGTCAAACCCAGGGGCACAACTATGGCTACACCTTC. Protein sequence: CASSQTQGHNYGYTF. The chain is built from TRBV23-1 and TRBJ1-2; weak D call: TRBD1 (6 bases). TRBV23-1 is filed as an ORF, its function uncertain. V was cut by 2 bases and J by 2 bases, with 12 bases left in between. The CDR3 is 15 amino acids.

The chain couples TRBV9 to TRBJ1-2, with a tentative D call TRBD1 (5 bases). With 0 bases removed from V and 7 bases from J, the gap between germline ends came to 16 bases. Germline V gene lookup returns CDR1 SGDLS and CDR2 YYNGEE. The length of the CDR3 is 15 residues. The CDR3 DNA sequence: TGTGCCAGCAGCGTAGAACTCGGCCAGGGAGTTGGCTACACCTTC. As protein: CASSVELGQGVGYTF.

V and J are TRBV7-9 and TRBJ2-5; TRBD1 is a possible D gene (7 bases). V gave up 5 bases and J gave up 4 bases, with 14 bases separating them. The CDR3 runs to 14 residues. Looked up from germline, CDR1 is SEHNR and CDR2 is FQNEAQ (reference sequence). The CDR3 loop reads CASSSRGELETQYF. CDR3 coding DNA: TGTGCCAGCAGCAGCAGGGGGGAGTTAGAGACCCAGTACTTC.

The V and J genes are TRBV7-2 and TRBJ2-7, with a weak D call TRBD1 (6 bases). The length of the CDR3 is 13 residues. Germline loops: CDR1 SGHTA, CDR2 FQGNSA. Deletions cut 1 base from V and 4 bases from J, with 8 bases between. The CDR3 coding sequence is TGTGCCAGCAGCTTAGGGACAGAATACGAGCAGTACTTC. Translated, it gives CASSLGTEYEQYF.

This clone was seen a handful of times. DNA for the CDR3: TGCGCCAGCAACAGAGACAGGGGGCTAACTGAAGCTTTCTTT. Protein: CASNRDRGLTEAFF. The rearrangement uses TRBV5-1 and TRBJ1-1; TRBD1 aligns across 10 bases. The CDR3 consists of 14 residues. CDR1 is SGHRS and CDR2 is YFSETQ in the germline V gene. V lost 6 bases to trimming and J lost 5 bases; unmatched junction nucleotides: 7.

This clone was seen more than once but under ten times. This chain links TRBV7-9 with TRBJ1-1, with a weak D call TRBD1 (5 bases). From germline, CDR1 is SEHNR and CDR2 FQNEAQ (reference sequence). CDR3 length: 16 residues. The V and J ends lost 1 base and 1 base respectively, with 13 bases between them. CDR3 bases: TGTGCCAGCAGCTTAGGACGCGGAACAGGGAACACTGAAGCTTTCTTT. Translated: CASSLGRGTGNTEAFF.

CDR3 residues: CASSQLRSSYYGYTF. The CDR3 region has the DNA TGTGCCAGCAGCCAATTGAGGTCATCGTACTATGGCTACACCTTC. V usage is TRBV14 and J usage is TRBJ1-2; no reliable D call. Germline assignment: CDR1 SGHDN and CDR2 FVKESK. V lost 2 bases to trimming and J lost 3 bases, with 13 bases between them. The CDR3 is 15 residues long.

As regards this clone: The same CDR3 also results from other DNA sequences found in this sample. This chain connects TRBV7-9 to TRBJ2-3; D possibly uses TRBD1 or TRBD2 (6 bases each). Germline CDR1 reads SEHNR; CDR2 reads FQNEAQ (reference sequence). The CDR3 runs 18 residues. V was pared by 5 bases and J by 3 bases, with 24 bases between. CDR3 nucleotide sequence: TGTGCCAGCAGCACCGGGACTGGGGGCAGCCGTGGGACAGATACGCAGTATTTT. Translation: CASSTGTGGSRGTDTQYF.

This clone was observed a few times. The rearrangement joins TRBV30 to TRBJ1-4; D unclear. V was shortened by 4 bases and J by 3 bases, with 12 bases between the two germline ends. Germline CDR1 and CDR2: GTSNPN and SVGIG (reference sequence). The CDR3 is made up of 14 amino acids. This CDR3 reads CAWTLGGSNEKLFF. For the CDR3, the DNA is TGTGCCTGGACCCTGGGAGGGTCTAATGAAAAACTGTTTTTT.

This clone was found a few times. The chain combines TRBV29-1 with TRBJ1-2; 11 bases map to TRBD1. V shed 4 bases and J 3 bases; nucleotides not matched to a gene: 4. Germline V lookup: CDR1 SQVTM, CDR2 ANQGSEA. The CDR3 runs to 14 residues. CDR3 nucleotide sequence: TGCAGCGTTGGCGGGACAGGGGGAGACTATGGCTACACCTTC. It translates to CSVGGTGGDYGYTF.